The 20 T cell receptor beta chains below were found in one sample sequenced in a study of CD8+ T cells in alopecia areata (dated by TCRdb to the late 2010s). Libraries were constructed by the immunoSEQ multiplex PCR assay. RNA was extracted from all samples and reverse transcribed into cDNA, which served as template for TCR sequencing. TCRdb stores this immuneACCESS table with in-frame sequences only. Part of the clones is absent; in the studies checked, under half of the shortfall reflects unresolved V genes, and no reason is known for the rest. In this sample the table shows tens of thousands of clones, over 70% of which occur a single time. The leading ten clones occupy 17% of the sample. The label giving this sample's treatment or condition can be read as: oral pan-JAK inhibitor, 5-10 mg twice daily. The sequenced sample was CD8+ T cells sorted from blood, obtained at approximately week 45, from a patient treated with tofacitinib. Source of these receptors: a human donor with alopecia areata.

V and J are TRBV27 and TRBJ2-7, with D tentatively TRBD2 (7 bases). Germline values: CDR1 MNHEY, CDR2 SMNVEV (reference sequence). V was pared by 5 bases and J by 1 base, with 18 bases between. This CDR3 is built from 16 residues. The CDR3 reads CASSPSSGGVSYEQYF. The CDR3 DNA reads TGTGCCAGCAGTCCCTCGTCGGGGGGCGTTTCCTACGAGCAGTACTTC.

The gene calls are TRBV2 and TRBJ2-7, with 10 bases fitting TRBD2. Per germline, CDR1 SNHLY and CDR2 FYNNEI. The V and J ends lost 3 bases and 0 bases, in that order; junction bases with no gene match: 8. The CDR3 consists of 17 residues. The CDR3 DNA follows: TGTGCCAGCAGTGAGGCTAGCGGGGGAATGAGCTCCTACGAGCAGTACTTC. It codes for CASSEASGGMSSYEQYF.

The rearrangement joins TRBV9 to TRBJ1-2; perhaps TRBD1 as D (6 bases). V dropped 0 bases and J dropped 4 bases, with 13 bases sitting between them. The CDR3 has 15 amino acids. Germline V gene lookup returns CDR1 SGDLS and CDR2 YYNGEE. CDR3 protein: CASSVGQGIGYGYTF. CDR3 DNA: TGTGCCAGCAGCGTAGGCCAGGGGATAGGCTATGGCTACACCTTC.

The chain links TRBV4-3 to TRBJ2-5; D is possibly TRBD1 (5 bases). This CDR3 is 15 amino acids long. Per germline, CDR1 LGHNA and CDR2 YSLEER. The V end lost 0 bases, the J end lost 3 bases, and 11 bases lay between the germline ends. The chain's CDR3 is CASSQDRTGEETQYF. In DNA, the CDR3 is TGCGCCAGCAGCCAAGATAGAACAGGAGAAGAGACCCAGTACTTC.

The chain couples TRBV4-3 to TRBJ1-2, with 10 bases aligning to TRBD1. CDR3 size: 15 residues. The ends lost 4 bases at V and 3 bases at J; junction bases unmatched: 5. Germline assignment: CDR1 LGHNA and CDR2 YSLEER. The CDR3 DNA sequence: TGCGCCAGCAGCCCCCGCGGACAGGGGGACTATGGCTACACCTTC. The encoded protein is CASSPRGQGDYGYTF.

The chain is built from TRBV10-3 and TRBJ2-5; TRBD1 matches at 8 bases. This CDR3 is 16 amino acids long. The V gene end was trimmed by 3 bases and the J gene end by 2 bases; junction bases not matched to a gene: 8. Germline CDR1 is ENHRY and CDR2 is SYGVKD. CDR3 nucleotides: TGTGCCATCAGTGACCCGGACAGGGATAAACAAGAGACCCAGTACTTC. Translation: CAISDPDRDKQETQYF.

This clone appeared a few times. The CDR3 DNA reads as TGTGCCAGCAGCGTAATGTGGGACCAGTATCAGCCCCAGCATTTT. Translated, it gives CASSVMWDQYQPQHF. This chain uses TRBV5-6 with TRBJ1-5; TRBD1 is a possible D gene (5 bases). This CDR3 contains 15 residues. CDR1 and CDR2 (germline): SGHDT, YYEEEE. Trimming stripped 4 bases from V and 5 bases from J, with 16 bases between.

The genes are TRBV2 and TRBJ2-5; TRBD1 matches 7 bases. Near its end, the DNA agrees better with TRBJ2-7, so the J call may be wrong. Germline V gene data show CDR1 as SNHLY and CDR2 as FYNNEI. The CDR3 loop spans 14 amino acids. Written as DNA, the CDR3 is TGTGCCACCTCGACGGGGACAGCTTCCTACGAGCAGTACTTC. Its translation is CATSTGTASYEQYF.

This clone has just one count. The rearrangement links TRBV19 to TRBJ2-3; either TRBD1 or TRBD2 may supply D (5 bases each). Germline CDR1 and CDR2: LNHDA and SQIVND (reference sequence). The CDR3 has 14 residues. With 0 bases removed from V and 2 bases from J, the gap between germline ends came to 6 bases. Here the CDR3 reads CASSIDGTTDTQYF. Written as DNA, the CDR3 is TGTGCCAGTAGTATAGACGGGACCACAGATACGCAGTATTTT.

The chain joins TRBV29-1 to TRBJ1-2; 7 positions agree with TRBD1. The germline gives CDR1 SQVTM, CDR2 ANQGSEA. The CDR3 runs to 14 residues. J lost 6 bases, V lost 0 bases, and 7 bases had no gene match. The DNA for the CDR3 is TGCAGCGTTGAAGATCGCGACAGGGATGATGGCTACACCTTC. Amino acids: CSVEDRDRDDGYTF.

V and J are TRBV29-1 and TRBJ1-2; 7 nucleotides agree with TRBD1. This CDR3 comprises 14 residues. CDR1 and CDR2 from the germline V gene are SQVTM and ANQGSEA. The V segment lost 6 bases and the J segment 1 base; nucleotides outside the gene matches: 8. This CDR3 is CSVSGTESNYGYTF. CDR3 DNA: TGCAGCGTGTCCGGGACAGAAAGTAACTATGGCTACACCTTC.

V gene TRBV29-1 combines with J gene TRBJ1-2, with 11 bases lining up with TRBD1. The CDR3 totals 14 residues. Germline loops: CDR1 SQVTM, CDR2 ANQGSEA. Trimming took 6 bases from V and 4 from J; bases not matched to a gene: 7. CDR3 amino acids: CSVPPGQGGYGYTF. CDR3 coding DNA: TGCAGCGTGCCTCCGGGACAGGGGGGCTATGGCTACACCTTC. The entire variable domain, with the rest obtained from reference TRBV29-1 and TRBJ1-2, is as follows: SAVISQKPSRDICQRGTSLTIQCQVDSQVTMMFWYRQQPGQSLTLIATANQGSEATYESGFVIDKFPISRPNLTFSTLTVSNMSPEDSSIYLCSVPPGQGGYGYTFGSGTRLTVV.

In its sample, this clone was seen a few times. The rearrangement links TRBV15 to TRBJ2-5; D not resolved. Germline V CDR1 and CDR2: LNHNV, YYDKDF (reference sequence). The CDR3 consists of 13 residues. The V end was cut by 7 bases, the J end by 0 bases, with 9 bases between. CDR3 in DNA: TGTGCCACCAAACCAGAACACCAAGAGACCCAGTACTTC. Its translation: CATKPEHQETQYF.

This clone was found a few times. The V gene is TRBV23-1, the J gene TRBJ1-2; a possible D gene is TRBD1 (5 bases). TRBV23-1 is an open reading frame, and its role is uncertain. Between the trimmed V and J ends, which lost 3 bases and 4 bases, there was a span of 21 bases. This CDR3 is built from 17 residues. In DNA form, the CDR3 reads TGCGCCAGCAGTCACCCCGGGACTATCTCGGGTTCCTATGGCTACACCTTC. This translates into CASSHPGTISGSYGYTF.

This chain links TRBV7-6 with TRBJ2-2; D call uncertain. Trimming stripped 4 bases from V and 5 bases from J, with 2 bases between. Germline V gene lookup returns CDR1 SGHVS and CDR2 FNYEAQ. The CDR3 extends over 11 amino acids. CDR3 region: CASSSTGELFF. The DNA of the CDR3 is TGTGCCAGCAGCTCAACCGGGGAGCTGTTTTTT.

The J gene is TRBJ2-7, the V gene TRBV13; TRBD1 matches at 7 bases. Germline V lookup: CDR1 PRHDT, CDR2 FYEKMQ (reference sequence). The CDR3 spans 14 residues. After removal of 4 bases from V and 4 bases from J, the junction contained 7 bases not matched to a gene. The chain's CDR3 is CASSSAGGSYEQYF. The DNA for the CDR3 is TGTGCCAGCAGCTCCGCAGGGGGTTCTTACGAGCAGTACTTC.

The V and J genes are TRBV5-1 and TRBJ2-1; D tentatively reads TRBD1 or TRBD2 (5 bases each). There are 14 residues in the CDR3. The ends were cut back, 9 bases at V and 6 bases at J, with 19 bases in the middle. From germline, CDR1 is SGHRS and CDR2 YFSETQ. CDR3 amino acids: CATTGVSGGNEQFF. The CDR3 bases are TGCGCCACCACTGGGGTTTCTGGGGGCAATGAGCAGTTCTTC. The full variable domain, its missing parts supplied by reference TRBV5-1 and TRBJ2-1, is KAGVTQTPRYLIKTRGQQVTLSCSPISGHRSVSWYQQTPGQGLQFLFEYFSETQRNKGNFPGRFSGRQFSNSRSEMNVSTLELGDSALYLCATTGVSGGNEQFFGPGTRLTVL.

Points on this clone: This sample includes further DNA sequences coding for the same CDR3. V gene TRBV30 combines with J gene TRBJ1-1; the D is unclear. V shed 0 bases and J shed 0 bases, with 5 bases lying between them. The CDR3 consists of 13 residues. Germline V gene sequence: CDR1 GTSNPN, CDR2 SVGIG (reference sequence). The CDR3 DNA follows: TGTGCCTGGAGTGTACTGATGAACACTGAAGCTTTCTTT. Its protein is CAWSVLMNTEAFF.

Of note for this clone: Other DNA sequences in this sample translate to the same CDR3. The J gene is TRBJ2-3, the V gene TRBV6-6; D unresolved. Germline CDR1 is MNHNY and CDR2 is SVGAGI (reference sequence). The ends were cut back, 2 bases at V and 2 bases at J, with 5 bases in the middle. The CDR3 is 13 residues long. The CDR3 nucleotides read TGTGCCAGCAGTTACAGCAACACAGATACGCAGTATTTT. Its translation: CASSYSNTDTQYF.

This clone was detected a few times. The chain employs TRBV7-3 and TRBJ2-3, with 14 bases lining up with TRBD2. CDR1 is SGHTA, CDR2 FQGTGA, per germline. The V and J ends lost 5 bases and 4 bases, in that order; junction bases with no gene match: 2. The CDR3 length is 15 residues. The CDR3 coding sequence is TGTGCCAGCAGCGGGACTAGCGGGGGCCCAGATACGCAGTATTTT. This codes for CASSGTSGGPDTQYF. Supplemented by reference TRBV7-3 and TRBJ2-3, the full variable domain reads GAGVSQTPSNKVTEKGKYVELRCDPISGHTALYWYRQSLGQGPEFLIYFQGTGAADDSGLPNDRFFAVRPEGSVSTLKIQRTERGDSAVYLCASSGTSGGPDTQYFGPGTRLTVL.